This note documents a single T cell receptor beta chain sequence. The antigen it recognizes is unknown. No per-base quality is available; no much larger clone lies one base away. Taken from cysteine to phenylalanine, the CDR3 has 14 residues. Of all the DNA, just the CDR3 is kept, 42 bases in frame from base 1. V is cut by 0 bases and J by 1 base, and the space between the germline ends is 7 bases. Via the germline V gene, CDR1 is SGHRS and CDR2 YFSETQ. This record belongs to a study of blood T cell repertoires in COVID-19 (TCRdb year 2020). Regarding the research as a whole: Collaborator samples came from the United States, Italy and Spain and covered acute and convalescent phases of COVID-19. The material from the prospective study consisted of cDNA or gDNA derived from T cells, B-cell-depleted T cells, or PBMCs. Subjects who had been exposed to COVID-19, were actively infected with it, or had recovered from it provided the deeply sampled blood TCRbeta repertoires that made up the dataset. The repertoires were released in a freely available public database intended as a resource for research on the immune response to SARS-CoV-2. The samples were drawn from the first 160 participants of the ongoing ImmuneRACE study and from over 950 subjects provided by 6 global collaborators. A de-identified subject ID, COVID-19 status, age in years and sex were almost always included in the sample metadata. Where available, HLA class I and class II types were taken from metadata supplied by the sample provider and were not determined by assay-based typing.

Paper-wide results and their limitations: The quantity of clinical and demographic metadata differed by source and by participant and was supplied without curation.

TCRbeta CDR3 regions were amplified from genomic DNA using the immunoSEQ Assay, a bias-controlled multiplex PCR. Per the authors' processing: The number of nucleated cells in each sample was estimated from the amplification of reference gene primers within the assay. Sequence reads were collapsed and filtered to measure the absolute abundance of every unique TCRbeta CDR3 rearrangement. Productive Simpson clonality was computed per sample as the square root of Simpson's diversity index over productive rearrangements. Not all clones reach the TCRdb copy of this immuneACCESS table, which keeps in-frame sequences only. Checked studies attribute under half of the gap to unresolved V genes and leave the rest unexplained. D and trimming come from the DNA, and the V and J calls and clone size come from that table. Counted in this sample were approximately 170,000 clones; approximately 88% of them appeared once. The ten largest clones capture about 9.4% of the sample.

Participants in the prospective study were enrolled through a virtual design, were aged about 18 to 90 years, and lived in 20 to 30 United States geographic areas. In the prospective study, cohorts were assigned on the basis of participant-reported clinical history obtained from a screening survey and a study questionnaire. For ImmuneRACE Cohort 3, a participant was defined as recovered based on two consecutive negative NP/OP PCR tests, clearance by a healthcare professional, or resolution of symptoms. Each participant in the prospective study had whole blood, serum and a nasopharyngeal or oropharyngeal swab collected by mobile phlebotomists. Additional blood draws and questionnaires over an approximately 2-month period could optionally be provided by prospective study participants. Blood samples from the prospective study were shipped frozen or at room temperature prior to DNA extraction.

The sequence was obtained from a woman younger than 35 who had recovered from COVID-19. The sequenced sample consisted of PBMCs or T cells enriched from blood (not recorded which). Recombination linked TRBV5-1 to TRBJ1-1; the D segment could be TRBD1, given 6 matching bases. The DNA sequence is TGCGCCAGCAGCTTGGGGGGACAGAACACTGAAGCTTTCTTT. Its protein product is CASSLGGQNTEAFF.